The sequence of this T cell receptor beta chain was determined in a study of blood T cell repertoires in COVID-19. Germline assignment: CDR1 KGHDR and CDR2 SFDVKD. With V trimmed by 4 bases and J by 2 bases, 6 bases remained unmatched. This CDR3 comprises 16 residues. Data came from immunoSEQ multiplex PCR; TCRdb stores just in-frame clones and leaves some out. The sample holds approximately 350,000 clones, around 89% seen once. The receptor's source is a man aged 40-49 years with acute or convalescent COVID-19. The V call is TRBV24-1, the J call TRBJ1-5; 8 bases line up with TRBD1. The source material was peripheral blood. CDR3 nucleotide sequence: TGTGCCACCAGTGACCAGGGACAGGATGGCAATCAGCCCCAGCATTTT. Its translation: CATSDQGQDGNQPQHF.